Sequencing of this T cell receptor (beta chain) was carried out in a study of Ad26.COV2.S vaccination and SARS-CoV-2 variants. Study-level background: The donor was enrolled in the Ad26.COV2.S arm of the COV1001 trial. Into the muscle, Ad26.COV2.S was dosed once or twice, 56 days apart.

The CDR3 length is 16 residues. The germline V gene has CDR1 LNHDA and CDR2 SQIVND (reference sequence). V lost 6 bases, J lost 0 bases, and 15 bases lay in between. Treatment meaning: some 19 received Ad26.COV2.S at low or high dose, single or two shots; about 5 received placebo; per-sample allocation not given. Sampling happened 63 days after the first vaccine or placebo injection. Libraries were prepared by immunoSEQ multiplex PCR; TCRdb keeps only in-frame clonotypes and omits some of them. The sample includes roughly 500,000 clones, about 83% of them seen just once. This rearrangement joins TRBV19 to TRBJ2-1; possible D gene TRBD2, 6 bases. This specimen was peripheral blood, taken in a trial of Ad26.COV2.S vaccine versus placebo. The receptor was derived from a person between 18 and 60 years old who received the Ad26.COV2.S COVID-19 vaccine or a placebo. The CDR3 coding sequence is TGTGCCAGTAGCAGGCGGGGAGGATCCTCCTACAATGAGCAGTTCTTC. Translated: CASSRRGGSSYNEQFF.